What follows describes a single TCR beta chain. Its antigen is undetermined. These data belong to a study of early T cells in non-severe SARS-CoV-2 infection. Overall study context: Sequencing of unsorted whole blood was done on bulk RNA, leaving chains unpaired.

Trimming took off 3 bases at V and 2 bases at J, with 12 bases between the two ends. Germline values: CDR1 SGHRS, CDR2 YFSETQ. The CDR3 extends over 14 amino acids. Molecules of cDNA were individually given unique molecular identifiers that were attached to them. TCRdb itself ran the 5' RACE reads through MiXCR, one entry per CDR3 protein. Of about 69,000 distinct CDR3 sequences in the sample, roughly 13% were seen once. Study-wide findings and caveats: Clonotype matching in VDJdb favored anti-spike CD8 responses and did not capture private and CD4 specificities.

This chain uses TRBV5-1 with TRBJ2-7; D remains ambiguous. Material: whole blood. The TCR comes from an adult who was a healthcare worker with PCR-confirmed SARS-CoV-2 infection or an uninfected control (not recorded which). For the CDR3, the DNA is TGCGCCAGCAGCTCAGCTGGCACTCCCTACGAGCAGTACTTC. As protein: CASSSAGTPYEQYF.